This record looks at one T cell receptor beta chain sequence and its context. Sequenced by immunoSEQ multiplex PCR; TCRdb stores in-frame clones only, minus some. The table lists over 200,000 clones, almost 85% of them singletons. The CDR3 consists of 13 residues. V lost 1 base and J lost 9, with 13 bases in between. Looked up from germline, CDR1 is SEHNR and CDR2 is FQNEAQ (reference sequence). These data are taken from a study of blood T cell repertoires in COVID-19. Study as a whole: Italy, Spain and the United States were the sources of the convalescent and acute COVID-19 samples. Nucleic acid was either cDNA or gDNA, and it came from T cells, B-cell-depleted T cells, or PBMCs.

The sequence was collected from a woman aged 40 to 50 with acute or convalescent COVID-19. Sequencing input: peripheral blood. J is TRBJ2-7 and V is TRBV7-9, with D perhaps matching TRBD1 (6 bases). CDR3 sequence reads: CASSLGGRGGQYF. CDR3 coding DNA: TGTGCCAGCAGCTTAGGTGGCAGGGGCGGGCAGTACTTC.